This TCR beta chain came from a study of technical replicates of blood from a few donors. The data were produced by immunoSEQ multiplex PCR, yet TCRdb's version contains in-frame clones alone and is incomplete. The sample holds 60,000 to 65,000 clones, more than 85% seen once. There are 13 residues in the CDR3. Per germline, CDR1 SGHVS and CDR2 FNYEAQ. V lost 5 bases to trimming and J lost 1 base, with 8 bases between them. This TCR came from a human donor in good health. Some clones in this sample may be carry-over from other donors' samples. Sequencing was carried out using PBMCs. This chain links TRBV7-6 with TRBJ1-1; D unclear. The CDR3 DNA follows: TGTGCCAGCAGCCCCCCGCGGAACACTGAAGCTTTCTTT. Amino acids: CASSPPRNTEAFF.